This TCR beta chain was obtained from a study of CD8 T cells in ankylosing spondylitis. This clonotype was observed a few times. In TCRdb, the 5' RACE reads were re-called with MiXCR into one record per CDR3 protein. The data hold 200,000 to 250,000 distinct CDR3 sequences, with 25% to 30% observed a single time. In germline, CDR1 is SGHTA, CDR2 FQGNSA. The CDR3 sequence is 15 residues long. V lost 5 bases and J lost 6; bases outside the gene matches: 8. Sequenced material: blood, either unsorted or a sorted T cell fraction (not recorded which). The chain combines TRBV7-2 with TRBJ1-5; 9 bases are a match to TRBD1. This clonotype originated in a male donor with ankylosing spondylitis or in good health (not recorded which). CDR3 nucleotide sequence: TGTGCCAGCAGCACAACAGGGGGCGGGAGTCAGCCCCAGCATTTT. Translating it yields CASSTTGGGSQPQHF.